This TCR beta chain stems from a study of shared clonotypes between healthy human individuals. Study findings and constraints: A handful of donors held about 5% of naive CD4 clonotypes in common. Few donors restricted represented genetic and exposure-history diversity.

Clones were sequenced by immunoSEQ multiplex PCR, and TCRdb holds only the in-frame ones, with some missing. The sample includes some 980,000 clones, more than 75% of them seen just once. The CDR3 loop spans 13 amino acids. Trimming took off 4 bases at V and 1 base at J, with 7 bases between the two ends. The germline V gene encodes CDR1 MNHNS and CDR2 SASEGT. In the case of this clone: Its specificity is unknown.

Caucasian adults living in Nashville, Tennessee, provided all samples. The sequence came from a man younger than 35 in good health. The rearrangement links TRBV6-1 to TRBJ2-5; D gene unclear. Sequenced input: memory CD4+ T cells sorted from blood. As for subset: CD45RA-negative fraction. CDR3 sequence: CASSGQFQETQYF. CDR3 nucleotide sequence: TGTGCCAGCAGTGGGCAGTTCCAAGAGACCCAGTACTTC.